This is a list of T cell receptor beta chains from one sample in a study of cytotoxic CD8 clonotypes in ibrutinib-treated CLL. Only in-frame clones appear in the TCRdb table, and some are missing; sequencing was by immunoSEQ multiplex PCR. Of more than 110,000 clones listed, 60% to 85% were seen once; the top ten hold approximately 5.1%. The material sequenced was PBMCs, taken after 24 months of ibrutinib treatment. These receptors were collected from a human donor with chronic lymphocytic leukemia. The CDR3 runs from the conserved cysteine through the conserved F or W. Fields, in order: J gene, D gene, clone size, V gene, CDR3 DNA, CDR3 protein. D genes are given only for firm matches. A row's size may be missing; if present it is once, few, many or a size class.

TRBJ1-2,NA,NA,TRBV28,TGTGCCAGCTGGTACAACTATGGCTACACCTTC,CASWYNYGYTF
TRBJ2-5,NA,NA,TRBV10-3,TGTGCCATCAGGGTAGCGGAGGGGAACCAAGAGACCCAGTACTTC,CAIRVAEGNQETQYF
TRBJ2-2,NA,NA,TRBV5-1,TGCGCCAGCACCCCCGGGACCAGGAACACCGGGGAGCTGTTTTTT,CASTPGTRNTGELFF
TRBJ1-6,NA,NA,TRBV6-6,TGTGCCAGCGCGAACCCAGGACATCATAATTCACCCCTCCACTTT,CASANPGHHNSPLHF
TRBJ2-7,TRBD1,NA,TRBV6-5,TGTGCCAGCAGTCAGGGGACAGCCACCTACGAGCAGTACTTC,CASSQGTATYEQYF
TRBJ2-5,NA,once,TRBV9,TGTGCCAGCAGCGTAGGGGCAGGGTCGGAGACCCAGTACTTC,CASSVGAGSETQYF
TRBJ1-6,TRBD1,NA,TRBV7-3,TGTGCCAGCAGCTCTGGACAGGGGAATTCACCCCTCCACTTT,CASSSGQGNSPLHF
TRBJ1-2,NA,few,TRBV7-8,TGTGCCAGCAGCTTATCTGAAAGCTATGGCTACACCTTC,CASSLSESYGYTF
TRBJ1-2,NA,NA,TRBV7-9,TGTGCCAGCACTTTAGGGGGTCTCCGTGGCTACACCTTC,CASTLGGLRGYTF
TRBJ2-3,NA,NA,TRBV18,TGTGCCAGCTCACCTTCAGCGCTGGGTGGAGATACGCAGTATTTT,CASSPSALGGDTQYF
TRBJ1-3,NA,NA,TRBV13,TGTGCCAGCAGCCCAGGCGGGTTGCGCGGGAACGGGGACACCATATATTTT,CASSPGGLRGNGDTIYF
TRBJ2-1,TRBD2,NA,TRBV19,TGTGCCAGTACCCTTACGCTTAGCGGGGGACCCTACAATGAGCAGTTCTTC,CASTLTLSGGPYNEQFF
TRBJ2-3,NA,NA,TRBV18,TGTGCCAGCTCATCATCGACGCATGGGGTCACCGCATGGGGCACAGATACGCAGTATTTT,CASSSSTHGVTAWGTDTQYF
TRBJ1-3,NA,NA,TRBV27,TGTGCCAGCAGCCACCTGGACGGGCACTTTGGAAACACCATATATTTT,CASSHLDGHFGNTIYF
TRBJ1-2,NA,NA,TRBV5-5,TGTGCCAGCAGCGCGGACAGAAACTATGGCTACACCTTC,CASSADRNYGYTF
TRBJ1-5,NA,few,TRBV29-1,TGCAGCGGAAGTACAGGAGGGAATCAGCCCCAGCATTTT,CSGSTGGNQPQHF
TRBJ2-7,NA,NA,TRBV7-3,TGTGCCAGCAGCTTAAGCCCATTAGACCATCGGGGACACCCCTACGAGCAGTACTTC,CASSLSPLDHRGHPYEQYF
TRBJ2-1,TRBD1,few,TRBV18,TGTGCCAGCTCACCACCGGGGACAGTTGGTGAGCAGTTCTTC,CASSPPGTVGEQFF
TRBJ1-1,NA,few,TRBV7-2,TGTGCCAGCAGCCGGGGAGGGACTGAAGCTTTCTTT,CASSRGGTEAFF
TRBJ2-7,NA,NA,TRBV5-4,TGTGCCAGCACCCTTCAGGGGTCCTACGAGCAGTACTTC,CASTLQGSYEQYF
TRBJ1-2,NA,once,TRBV5-1,TGCGCCAGCAGCTTGGGGCGTAGTGACTATGGCTACACCTTC,CASSLGRSDYGYTF
TRBJ2-7,NA,NA,TRBV6-5,TGTGCCAGCAGGCCGGGACTCCGTCGTACCTACGAGCAGTACTTC,CASRPGLRRTYEQYF
TRBJ2-4,NA,NA,TRBV28,TGTGCCAGCAGTATAGGGTGGATTCAATACTTC,CASSIGWIQYF
TRBJ1-2,NA,few,TRBV5-8,TGTGCCAGCAGCCCCGGGCCCCACTATGGCTACACCTTC,CASSPGPHYGYTF
TRBJ2-7,TRBD2,NA,TRBV5-5,TGTGCCAGCAGCTCGACTAGCGGGGGCCCGAGCTCCTACGAGCAGTACTTC,CASSSTSGGPSSYEQYF
TRBJ2-1,TRBD2,NA,TRBV7-2,TGTGCCAGCAGCCCCCTAGCGGGGGGCAATGAGCAGTTCTTC,CASSPLAGGNEQFF
TRBJ2-1,NA,NA,TRBV28,TGTGCCAGCAGTTTATCTCGTGGAGGGGGTTCCTACAATGAGCAGTTCTTC,CASSLSRGGGSYNEQFF
TRBJ1-5,NA,NA,TRBV4-1,TGCGCCAGCAGCCAAGACGGCCAGCCCCAGCATTTT,CASSQDGQPQHF
TRBJ2-3,NA,NA,TRBV5-4,TGTGCCAGCAGATCCAACGGGGGCACAGATACGCAGTATTTT,CASRSNGGTDTQYF
TRBJ2-3,TRBD2,NA,TRBV11-3,TGTGCCAGCAGCCCCGGACTAGCGAGGGGGCGAGATACGCAGTATTTT,CASSPGLARGRDTQYF
TRBJ1-1,NA,NA,TRBV11-3,TGTGCCAGCAGCTTAGTGGTGGGGCGGCCGAACACTGAAGCTTTCTTT,CASSLVVGRPNTEAFF
TRBJ2-5,TRBD2,NA,TRBV10-3,TGTGCCATTAAGACAAGCGGGGAGGAGACCCAGTACTTC,CAIKTSGEETQYF
TRBJ1-1,NA,NA,TRBV28,TGTGCCAGCAGGACTAACAGGAAAGCTTTCTTT,CASRTNRKAFF
TRBJ2-6,NA,few,TRBV7-9,TGTGCCAGCAGCTTCCCCCGGGGCGCCAACGTCCTGACTTTC,CASSFPRGANVLTF
TRBJ1-2,TRBD1,NA,TRBV5-1,TGCGCCAGCAGCGCTGACAGGGGAGAAGGGGGCTACACCTTC,CASSADRGEGGYTF
TRBJ1-5,NA,few,TRBV28,TGTGCCAGCGATGGTAGCAATCAGCCCCAGCATTTT,CASDGSNQPQHF
TRBJ2-7,NA,NA,TRBV6-1,TGTGCCAGCAGTGCGCGATTCTACGAGCAGTACTTC,CASSARFYEQYF
TRBJ2-2,NA,NA,TRBV18,TGTGCCAGCTCACCTACCGGGGAGCTGTTTTTT,CASSPTGELFF
TRBJ1-2,NA,NA,TRBV2,TGTGCCAGCCGGTCTACAGGCCTCTATGGCTACACCTTC,CASRSTGLYGYTF
TRBJ2-7,NA,NA,TRBV14,TGTGCCAGCAGCGGGGGCGGGGTCTACGAGCAGTACTTC,CASSGGGVYEQYF
TRBJ1-2,NA,few,TRBV19,TGTGCCACCCGGAGGGGGGCGAACTATGGCTACACCTTC,CATRRGANYGYTF
TRBJ2-5,NA,NA,TRBV28,TGTGCCAGCAGTTTACGGCATGATGGGACCCAGTACTTC,CASSLRHDGTQYF
TRBJ2-7,NA,NA,TRBV14,TGTGCCAGCCGACTGAGCGGGCGGAGGGCCTACGAGCAGTACTTC,CASRLSGRRAYEQYF
TRBJ1-1,NA,NA,TRBV14,TGTGCCAGCCGGGGGTGGGGCACTGAAGCTTTCTTT,CASRGWGTEAFF
TRBJ1-3,NA,many,TRBV6-5,TGTGCCAGCAGCCCGGGGGGGAGCTCTGGAAACACCATATATTTT,CASSPGGSSGNTIYF
TRBJ1-2,NA,many,TRBV7-9,TGTGCCAGCAGCTTACTCGGGAGGGATGGCTACACCTTC,CASSLLGRDGYTF
TRBJ1-1,TRBD1,NA,TRBV28,TGTGCCAGCGGTTCGGGACAGAAGGGCACTGAAGCTTTCTTT,CASGSGQKGTEAFF
TRBJ2-7,NA,NA,TRBV21-1,TGTGCCAGCCCAGCATTGGCCAGCGGGGGGTCCGAGCAGTACTTC,CASPALASGGSEQYF
TRBJ2-7,NA,NA,TRBV6-5,TGTGCCAGCAGCAATAGCTACGAGCAGTACTTC,CASSNSYEQYF
TRBJ1-5,NA,NA,TRBV5-1,TGCGCCAGCCGGACGGATGCCAATCAGCCCCAGCATTTT,CASRTDANQPQHF
TRBJ2-4,TRBD2,NA,TRBV19,TGTGCCAGTACCCCCCGTGCTAGCGGGGGCCGGAACATTCAGTACTTC,CASTPRASGGRNIQYF
TRBJ1-2,NA,NA,TRBV5-5,TGTGCCAGCAGCTTTTTTTCAGAGGATGGCTACACCTTC,CASSFFSEDGYTF